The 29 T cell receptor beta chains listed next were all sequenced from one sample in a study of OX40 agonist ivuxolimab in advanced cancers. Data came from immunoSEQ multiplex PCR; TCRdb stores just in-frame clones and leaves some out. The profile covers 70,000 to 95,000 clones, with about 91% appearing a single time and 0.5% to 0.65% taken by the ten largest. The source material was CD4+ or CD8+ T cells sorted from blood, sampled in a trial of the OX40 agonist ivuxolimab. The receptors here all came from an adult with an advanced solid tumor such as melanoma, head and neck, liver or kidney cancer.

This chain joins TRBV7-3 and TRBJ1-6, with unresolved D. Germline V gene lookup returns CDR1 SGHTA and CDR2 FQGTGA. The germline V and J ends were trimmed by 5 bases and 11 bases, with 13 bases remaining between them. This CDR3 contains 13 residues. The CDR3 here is CASSAQEGTPLHF. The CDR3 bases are TGTGCCAGCAGCGCCCAAGAGGGCACACCCCTCCACTTT.

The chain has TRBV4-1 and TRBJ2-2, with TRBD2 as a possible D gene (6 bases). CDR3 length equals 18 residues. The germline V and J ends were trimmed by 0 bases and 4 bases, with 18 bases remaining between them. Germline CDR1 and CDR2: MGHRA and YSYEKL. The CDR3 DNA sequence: TGCGCCAGCAGCCAAGATCTGGTCGCGGGGTACTCCACCGGGGAGCTGTTTTTT. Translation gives CASSQDLVAGYSTGELFF.

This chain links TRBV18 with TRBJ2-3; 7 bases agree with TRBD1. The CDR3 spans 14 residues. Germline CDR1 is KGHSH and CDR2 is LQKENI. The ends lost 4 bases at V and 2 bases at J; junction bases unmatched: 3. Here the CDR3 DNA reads TGTGCCAGCTCACGGGACAGATTCACAGATACGCAGTATTTT. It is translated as CASSRDRFTDTQYF.

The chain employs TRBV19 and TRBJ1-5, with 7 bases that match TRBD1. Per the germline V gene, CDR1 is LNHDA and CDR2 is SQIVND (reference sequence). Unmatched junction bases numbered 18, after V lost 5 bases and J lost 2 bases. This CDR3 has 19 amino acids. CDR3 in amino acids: CASSYLPRFDRAGNQPQHF. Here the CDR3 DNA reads TGTGCCAGTAGTTACCTACCCAGATTCGACAGGGCAGGCAATCAGCCCCAGCATTTT.

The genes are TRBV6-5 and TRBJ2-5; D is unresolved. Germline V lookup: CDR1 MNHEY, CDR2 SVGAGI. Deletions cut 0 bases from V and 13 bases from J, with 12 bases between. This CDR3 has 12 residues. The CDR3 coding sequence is TGTGCCAGCAGTTACTCGCCAGGTGCTTTGTACTTC. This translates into CASSYSPGALYF.

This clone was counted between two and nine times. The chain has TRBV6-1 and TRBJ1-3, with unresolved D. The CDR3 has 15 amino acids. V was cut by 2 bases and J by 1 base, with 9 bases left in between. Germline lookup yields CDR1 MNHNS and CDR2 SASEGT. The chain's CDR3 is CASSESGFSGNTIYF. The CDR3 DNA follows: TGTGCCAGCAGTGAATCCGGATTTTCTGGAAACACCATATATTTT.

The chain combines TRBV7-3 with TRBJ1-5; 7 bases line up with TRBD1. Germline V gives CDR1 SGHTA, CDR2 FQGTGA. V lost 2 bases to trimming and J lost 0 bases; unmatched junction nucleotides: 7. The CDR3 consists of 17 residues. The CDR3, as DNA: TGTGCCAGCAGCTTACCCCTACAGGGGAATAGCAATCAGCCCCAGCATTTT. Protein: CASSLPLQGNSNQPQHF.

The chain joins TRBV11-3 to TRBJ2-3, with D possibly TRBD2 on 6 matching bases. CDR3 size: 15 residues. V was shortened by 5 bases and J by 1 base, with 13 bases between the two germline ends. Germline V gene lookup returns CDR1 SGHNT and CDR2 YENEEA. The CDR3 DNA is TGTGCCAGCAGCCCCAGGGCTAGCGGCACAGATACGCAGTATTTT. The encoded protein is CASSPRASGTDTQYF.

The CDR3 spells CASGLPPNEQFF. CDR3 nucleotide sequence: TGTGCTAGTGGTTTGCCCCCCAATGAGCAGTTCTTC. The chain couples TRBV12-5 to TRBJ2-1; no clear D. The CDR3 is 12 residues long. Germline loops: CDR1 LGHNT, CDR2 FRNRAP. Trimming cost V 2 bases and J 6 bases, with 5 bases left between them.

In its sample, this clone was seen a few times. The CDR3 reads CASSPRTSGREETQYF. DNA for the CDR3: TGTGCCAGCAGCCCGAGGACTAGCGGGAGGGAGGAGACCCAGTACTTC. This chain uses TRBV7-9 with TRBJ2-5; the match to TRBD2 covers 15 bases. The ends lost 5 bases at V and 5 bases at J; junction bases unmatched: 6. The length of the CDR3 is 16 residues. CDR1 and CDR2 (germline): SEHNR, FQNEAQ (reference sequence).

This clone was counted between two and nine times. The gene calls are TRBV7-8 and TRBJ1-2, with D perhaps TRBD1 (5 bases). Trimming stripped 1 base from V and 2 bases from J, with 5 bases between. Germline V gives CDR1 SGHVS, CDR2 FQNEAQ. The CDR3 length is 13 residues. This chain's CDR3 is CASSLGQNYGYTF. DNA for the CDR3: TGTGCCAGCAGCTTAGGACAGAACTATGGCTACACCTTC.

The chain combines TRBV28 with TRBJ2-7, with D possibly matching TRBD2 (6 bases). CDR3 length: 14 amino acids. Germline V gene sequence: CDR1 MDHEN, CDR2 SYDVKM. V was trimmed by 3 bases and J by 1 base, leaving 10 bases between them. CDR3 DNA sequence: TGTGCCAGCAGTTTTTTGGGGGGATCCTACGAGCAGTACTTC. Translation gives CASSFLGGSYEQYF. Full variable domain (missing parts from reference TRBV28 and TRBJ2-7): DVKVTQSSRYLVKRTGEKVFLECVQDMDHENMFWYRQDPGLGLRLIYFSYDVKMKEKGDIPEGYSVSREKKERFSLILESASTNQTSMYLCASSFLGGSYEQYFGPGTRLTVT.

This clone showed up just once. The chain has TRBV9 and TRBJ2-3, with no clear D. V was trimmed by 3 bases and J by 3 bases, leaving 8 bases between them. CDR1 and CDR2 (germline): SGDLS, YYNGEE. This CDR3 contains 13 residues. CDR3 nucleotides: TGTGCCAGCAGCGATGCTCCTACAGATACGCAGTATTTT. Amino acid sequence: CASSDAPTDTQYF.

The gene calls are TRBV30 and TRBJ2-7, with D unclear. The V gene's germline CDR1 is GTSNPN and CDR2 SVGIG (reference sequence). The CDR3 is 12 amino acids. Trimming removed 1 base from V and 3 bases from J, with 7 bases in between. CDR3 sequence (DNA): TGTGCCTGGAGTGATACACTCTACGAGCAGTACTTC. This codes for CAWSDTLYEQYF.

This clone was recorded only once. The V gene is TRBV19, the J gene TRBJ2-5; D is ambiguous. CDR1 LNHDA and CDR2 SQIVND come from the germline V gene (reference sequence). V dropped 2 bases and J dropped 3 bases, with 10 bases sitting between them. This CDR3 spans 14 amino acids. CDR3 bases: TGTGCCAGTAGTATAACCGGAGACAAAGAGACCCAGTACTTC. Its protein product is CASSITGDKETQYF.

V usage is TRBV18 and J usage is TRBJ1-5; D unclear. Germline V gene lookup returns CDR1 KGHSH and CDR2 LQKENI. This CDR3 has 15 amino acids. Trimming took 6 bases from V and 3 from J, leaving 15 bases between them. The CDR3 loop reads CASSPQDGHNQPQHF. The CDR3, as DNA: TGTGCCAGCTCGCCTCAGGACGGTCACAATCAGCCCCAGCATTTT.

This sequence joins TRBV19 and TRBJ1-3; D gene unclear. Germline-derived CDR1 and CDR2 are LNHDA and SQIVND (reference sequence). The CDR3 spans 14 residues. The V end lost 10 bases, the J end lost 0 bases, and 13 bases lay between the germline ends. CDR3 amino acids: CATTTVYSGNTIYF. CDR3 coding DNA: TGTGCCACCACCACCGTCTACTCTGGAAACACCATATATTTT.

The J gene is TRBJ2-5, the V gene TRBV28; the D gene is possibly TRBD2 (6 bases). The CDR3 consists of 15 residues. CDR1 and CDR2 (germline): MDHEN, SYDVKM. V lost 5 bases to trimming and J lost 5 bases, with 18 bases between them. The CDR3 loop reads CASSGGGQGGETQYF. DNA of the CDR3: TGTGCCAGCAGTGGCGGAGGGCAGGGCGGGGAGACCCAGTACTTC. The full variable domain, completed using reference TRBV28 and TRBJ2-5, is DVKVTQSSRYLVKRTGEKVFLECVQDMDHENMFWYRQDPGLGLRLIYFSYDVKMKEKGDIPEGYSVSREKKERFSLILESASTNQTSMYLCASSGGGQGGETQYFGPGTRLLVL.

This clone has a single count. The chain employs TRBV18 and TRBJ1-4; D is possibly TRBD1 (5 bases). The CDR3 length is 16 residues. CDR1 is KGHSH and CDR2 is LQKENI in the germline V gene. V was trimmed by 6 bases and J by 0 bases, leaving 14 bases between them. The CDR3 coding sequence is TGTGCCAGCTCCCTGGGACGGATTGCAACTAATGAAAAACTGTTTTTT. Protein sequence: CASSLGRIATNEKLFF.

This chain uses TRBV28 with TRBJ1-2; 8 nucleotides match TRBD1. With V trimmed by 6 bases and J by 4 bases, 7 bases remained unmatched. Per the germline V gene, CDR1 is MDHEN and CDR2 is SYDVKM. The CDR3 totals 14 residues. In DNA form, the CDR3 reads TGTGCCAGCAGCCCTACTCAGGGGGCCTATGGCTACACCTTC. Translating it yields CASSPTQGAYGYTF.

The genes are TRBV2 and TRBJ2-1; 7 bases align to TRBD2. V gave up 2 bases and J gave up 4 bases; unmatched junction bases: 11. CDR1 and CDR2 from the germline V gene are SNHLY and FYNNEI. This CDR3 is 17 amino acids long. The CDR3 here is CASSETLGLGLYNEQFF. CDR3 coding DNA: TGTGCCAGCAGTGAAACCCTTGGACTAGGGTTATACAATGAGCAGTTCTTC. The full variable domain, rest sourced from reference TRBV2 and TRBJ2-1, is EPEVTQTPSHQVTQMGQEVILRCVPISNHLYFYWYRQILGQKVEFLVSFYNNEISEKSEIFDDQFSVERPDGSNFTLKIRSTKLEDSAMYFCASSETLGLGLYNEQFFGPGTRLTVL.

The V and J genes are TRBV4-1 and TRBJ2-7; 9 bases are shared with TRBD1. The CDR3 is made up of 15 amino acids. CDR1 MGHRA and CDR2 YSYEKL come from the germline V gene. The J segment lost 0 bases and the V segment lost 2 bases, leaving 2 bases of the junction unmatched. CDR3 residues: CASSQPTGGSYEQYF. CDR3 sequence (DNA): TGCGCCAGCAGCCAACCGACAGGGGGCTCCTACGAGCAGTACTTC.

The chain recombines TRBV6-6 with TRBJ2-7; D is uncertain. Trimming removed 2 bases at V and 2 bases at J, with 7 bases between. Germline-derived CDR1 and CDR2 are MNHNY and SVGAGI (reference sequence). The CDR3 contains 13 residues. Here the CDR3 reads CASSYMGTYEQYF. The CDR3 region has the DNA TGTGCCAGCAGTTACATGGGAACCTACGAGCAGTACTTC.

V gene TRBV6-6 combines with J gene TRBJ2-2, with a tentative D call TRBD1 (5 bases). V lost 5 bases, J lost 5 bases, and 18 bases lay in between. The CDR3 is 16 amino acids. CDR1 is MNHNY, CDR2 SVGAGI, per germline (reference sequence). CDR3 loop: CASSKKVGRGTGELFF. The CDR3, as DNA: TGTGCCAGCAGTAAAAAAGTGGGGCGCGGAACCGGGGAGCTGTTTTTT.

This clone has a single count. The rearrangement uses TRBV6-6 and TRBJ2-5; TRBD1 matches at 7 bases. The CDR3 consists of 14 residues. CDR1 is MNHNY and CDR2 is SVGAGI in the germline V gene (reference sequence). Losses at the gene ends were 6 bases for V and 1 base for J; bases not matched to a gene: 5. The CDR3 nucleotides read TGTGCCAGCAGGCGACAGGGTACCCAAGAGACCCAGTACTTC. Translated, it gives CASRRQGTQETQYF.

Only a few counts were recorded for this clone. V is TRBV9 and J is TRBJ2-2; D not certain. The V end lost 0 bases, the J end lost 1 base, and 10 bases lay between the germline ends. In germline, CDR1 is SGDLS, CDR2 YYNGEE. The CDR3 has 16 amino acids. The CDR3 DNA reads TGTGCCAGCAGCGTAGTAGTCAGCTTGAACACCGGGGAGCTGTTTTTT. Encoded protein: CASSVVVSLNTGELFF.

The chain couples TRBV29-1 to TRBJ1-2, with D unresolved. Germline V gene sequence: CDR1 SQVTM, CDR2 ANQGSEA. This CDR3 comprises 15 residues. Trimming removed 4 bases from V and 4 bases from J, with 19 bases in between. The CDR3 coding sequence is TGCAGCGTTGTCGGCCCTTCCCCGGGGATCTATGGCTACACCTTC. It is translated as CSVVGPSPGIYGYTF.

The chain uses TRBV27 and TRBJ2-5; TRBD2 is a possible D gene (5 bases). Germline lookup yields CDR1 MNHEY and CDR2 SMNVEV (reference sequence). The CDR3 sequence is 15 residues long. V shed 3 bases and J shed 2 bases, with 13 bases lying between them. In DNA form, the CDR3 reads TGTGCCAGCAGTTTCACCGGGATCGCACAAGAGACCCAGTACTTC. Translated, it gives CASSFTGIAQETQYF.

The CDR3 region is CASSLGAGGSDTQYF. As DNA, the CDR3 is TGTGCCAGCAGCTTGGGAGCGGGGGGTTCAGATACGCAGTATTTT. The V call is TRBV11-3, the J call TRBJ2-3, with 9 bases fitting TRBD2. The germline V gene has CDR1 SGHNT and CDR2 YENEEA. There are 15 residues in the CDR3. The V gene end was trimmed by 3 bases and the J gene end by 4 bases; junction bases not matched to a gene: 5.